The 30 T cell receptor beta chains below come from one sample, sequenced in a study of human T cells and chemical hapten exposure. TCRdb reprocessed the RACE reads via MiXCR and lists one record per CDR3 protein. This table holds around 300,000 distinct CDR3 sequences, over 5% found once. Time point defined: pre-sensitization, week 0. This sample's treatment: therapeutic diphenylcyclopropenone sensitization with weekly scalp DPC. Sequencing was performed on whole blood, taken in connection with sensitization to the hapten diphenylcyclopropenone (DPC). These receptors were taken from a woman between 18 and 29 years old with alopecia areata. Some clones in this sample may be carry-over from other donors' samples.

This clonotype was detected many times. This chain uses TRBV20-1 with TRBJ1-1; D gene ambiguous. V lost 6 bases, J lost 1 base, and 9 bases lay in between. In germline, CDR1 is DFQATT, CDR2 SNEGSKA (reference sequence). The CDR3 covers 12 residues. CDR3 DNA sequence: TGCAGTGCCTATGGAGAGAACACTGAAGCTTTCTTT. Protein sequence: CSAYGENTEAFF.

This clonotype was counted ten times or more. This chain joins TRBV12-3 or TRBV12-4 and TRBJ1-6, with D uncertain. V dropped 6 bases and J dropped 3 bases, with 9 bases sitting between them. The CDR3 sequence is 14 residues long. The CDR3 protein is CASSSLVYNSPLHF. In nucleotides, the CDR3 is TGTGCCAGCAGCTCCCTGGTCTATAATTCACCCCTCCACTTT.

This clonotype was found many times. V gene TRBV5-5 combines with J gene TRBJ2-1; D unresolved. Trimming cost V 0 bases and J 10 bases, with 5 bases left between them. The CDR3 runs 11 residues. CDR1 is SGHKS, CDR2 YYEKEE, per germline (reference sequence). The CDR3 spells CASSLGGEQFF. CDR3 sequence (DNA): TGTGCCAGCAGCTTGGGTGGGGAGCAGTTCTTC.

The chain recombines TRBV10-3 with TRBJ2-1, with D uncertain. From germline, CDR1 is ENHRY and CDR2 SYGVKD. The CDR3 runs 13 residues. The V end was cut by 11 bases, the J end by 8 bases, with 19 bases between. CDR3 protein: CAVRTFTRDEQFF. As DNA, the CDR3 is TGTGCCGTTAGGACCTTTACCCGCGATGAGCAGTTCTTC.

This clonotype was picked up a small number of times. The J gene is TRBJ2-3, the V gene TRBV6-1; D uncertain. This CDR3 is built from 13 residues. CDR1 and CDR2 from the germline V gene are MNHNS and SASEGT. The germline V and J ends were trimmed by 6 bases and 0 bases, with 7 bases remaining between them. CDR3 coding DNA: TGTGCCAGCAGGACACCTAGCACAGATACGCAGTATTTT. This translates into CASRTPSTDTQYF.

In this sample, this clonotype turned up many times. The chain employs TRBV20-1 and TRBJ2-3; D is ambiguous. V lost 6 bases and J lost 0, with 7 bases in between. CDR1 and CDR2 (germline): DFQATT, SNEGSKA (reference sequence). The CDR3 is 12 amino acids. The CDR3 DNA reads as TGCAGTGCAGAGAGGAGCACAGATACGCAGTATTTT. Translated: CSAERSTDTQYF.

This clonotype has more than one count but fewer than ten. J is TRBJ1-4 and V is TRBV28; D unclear. The CDR3 contains 14 residues. Trimming took 1 base from V and 7 from J, leaving 10 bases between them. The V gene's germline CDR1 is MDHEN and CDR2 SYDVKM. This CDR3 is CASSLSRIGEKLFF. CDR3 coding DNA: TGTGCCAGCAGTTTATCCCGGATAGGTGAAAAACTGTTTTTT.

This clonotype was observed many times. This chain connects TRBV28 to TRBJ1-1; D is ambiguous. V shed 2 bases and J shed 6 bases, with 13 bases lying between them. The germline V gene has CDR1 MDHEN and CDR2 SYDVKM. There are 14 residues in the CDR3. CDR3 loop: CASSLPGGRPEAFF. As DNA, the CDR3 is TGTGCCAGCAGTTTACCAGGAGGGAGGCCTGAAGCTTTCTTT.

The chain employs TRBV12-3 or TRBV12-4 and TRBJ1-5; D may be TRBD1 (5 bases). This CDR3 has 15 amino acids. Trimming left V 3 bases short and J 5 bases short, with 14 bases between. The chain's CDR3 is CASSFSGDAHQPQHF. DNA for the CDR3: TGTGCCAGCAGTTTCAGTGGGGACGCCCATCAGCCCCAGCATTTT.

This chain connects TRBV12-3 or TRBV12-4 to TRBJ1-5; D unresolved. V was clipped by 5 bases and J by 7 bases, with 15 bases between them. The CDR3 is 14 amino acids. This CDR3 reads CASSPGSSGQPQHF. CDR3 DNA sequence: TGTGCCAGCAGTCCTGGGAGTTCAGGCCAGCCCCAGCATTTT.

The count of this clonotype is one. The rearrangement uses TRBV6-2 or TRBV6-3 and TRBJ1-6; 7 bases agree with TRBD1. Germline assignment: CDR1 MNHEY and CDR2 SVGEGT. V dropped 6 bases and J dropped 4; count of bases not matched to a gene: 12. The CDR3 length is 17 residues. CDR3 loop: CASRSRTGLYYNSPLHF. DNA of the CDR3: TGTGCCAGCAGATCCCGGACAGGATTATATTATAATTCACCCCTCCACTTT.

V usage is TRBV29-1 and J usage is TRBJ1-1, with D possibly being TRBD1 (6 bases). The CDR3 contains 14 residues. Trimming shortened V by 7 bases and J by 3 bases, and 18 bases separated the two germline ends. Germline CDR1 reads SQVTM; CDR2 reads ANQGSEA. The CDR3 region is CSALRQDSDTEAFF. CDR3 sequence (DNA): TGCAGCGCCCTGAGACAGGACAGTGACACTGAAGCTTTCTTT.

In its sample, this clonotype was seen a few times. The chain uses TRBV6-2 or TRBV6-3 and TRBJ1-5; D is unresolved. The CDR3 has 14 amino acids. V lost 4 bases and J 1 base, leaving 8 bases between the germline ends. CDR1 MNHEY and CDR2 SVGEGT come from the germline V gene. The CDR3 DNA sequence: TGTGCCAGCAGTTCCCTGGGGAGCAATCAGCCCCAGCATTTT. This sequence encodes CASSSLGSNQPQHF.

This clonotype was recorded many times. The genes are TRBV20-1 and TRBJ1-1; D gene uncertain. There are 13 residues in the CDR3. Germline V gives CDR1 DFQATT, CDR2 SNEGSKA (reference sequence). Trimming shortened V by 6 bases and J by 4 bases, and 15 bases separated the two germline ends. The CDR3 is CSALGPGSTEAFF. DNA of the CDR3: TGCAGTGCGCTGGGCCCTGGTAGCACTGAAGCTTTCTTT.

This clonotype was observed many times. The rearrangement links TRBV7-2 to TRBJ1-2; D remains ambiguous. Germline V gene lookup returns CDR1 SGHTA and CDR2 FQGNSA. The V end was cut by 2 bases, the J end by 4 bases, with 5 bases between. The CDR3 extends over 12 amino acids. CDR3 coding DNA: TGTGCCAGCAGCTTACAGTCCTATGGCTACACCTTC. Translated: CASSLQSYGYTF.

The chain joins TRBV9 to TRBJ2-3, with D perhaps TRBD1 (6 bases). Germline assignment: CDR1 SGDLS and CDR2 YYNGEE. Trimming stripped 4 bases from V and 0 bases from J, with 15 bases between. The CDR3 runs 16 residues. The CDR3 loop reads CASSLQGLGSTDTQYF. The DNA for the CDR3 is TGTGCCAGCAGCCTACAGGGTTTGGGGAGCACAGATACGCAGTATTTT.

The J gene is TRBJ1-6, the V gene TRBV9; 11 positions match TRBD1. The CDR3 loop spans 16 amino acids. V lost 0 bases to trimming and J lost 10 bases; unmatched junction nucleotides: 6. CDR1 is SGDLS and CDR2 is YYNGEE in the germline V gene. The DNA for the CDR3 is TGTGCCAGCAGCGTAGTTAGTGGACAGGGGGCCTCACCCCTCCACTTT. It yields the protein CASSVVSGQGASPLHF.

This clonotype was detected many times. The chain links TRBV12-3 or TRBV12-4 to TRBJ1-4; 10 nucleotides agree with TRBD1. V trimming: 8 bases; J trimming: 8 bases; junction bases outside the gene matches: 5. The CDR3 sequence is 13 residues long. This CDR3 is CASRGQGNEKLFF. The CDR3 nucleotides are TGTGCCAGCCGGGGACAGGGGAACGAAAAACTGTTTTTT.

This clonotype has at least ten counts. V and J are TRBV5-6 and TRBJ2-7; unclear D gene. CDR1 is SGHDT and CDR2 is YYEEEE in the germline V gene. CDR3 size: 11 residues. V lost 4 bases and J lost 7, with 9 bases in between. CDR3 sequence: CASSLSLEQYF. Here the CDR3 DNA reads TGTGCCAGCAGCCTTTCCCTAGAGCAGTACTTC.

The J gene is TRBJ2-7, the V gene TRBV27, with D hard to call. Trimming removed 6 bases from V and 2 bases from J, with 11 bases in between. Germline CDR1 MNHEY, CDR2 SMNVEV (reference sequence). The CDR3 is made up of 13 amino acids. Here the CDR3 reads CASSPAAAYEQYF. CDR3 in DNA: TGTGCCAGCAGCCCCGCCGCAGCCTACGAGCAGTACTTC.

This clonotype was picked up a small number of times. This rearrangement joins TRBV20-1 to TRBJ2-3; a weak D match, TRBD1 (5 bases). Per the germline V gene, CDR1 is DFQATT and CDR2 is SNEGSKA (reference sequence). Trimming cost V 6 bases and J 1 base, with 17 bases left between them. The CDR3 is 15 amino acids. As DNA, the CDR3 is TGCAGTGCGAGTGCCAGGGCTGTGGGCACAGATACGCAGTATTTT. Its protein is CSASARAVGTDTQYF.

The gene calls are TRBV20-1 and TRBJ1-2; 10 bases map to TRBD1. Germline CDR1 reads DFQATT; CDR2 reads SNEGSKA (reference sequence). J lost 4 bases, V lost 5 bases, and 4 bases had no gene match. CDR3 length: 13 residues. DNA for the CDR3: TGCAGTGCTCGGGACAGGGGATCCTATGGCTACACCTTC. It translates to CSARDRGSYGYTF.

This clonotype was found a few times. The genes are TRBV4-3 and TRBJ2-3, with 8 nucleotides matching TRBD2. Germline loops: CDR1 LGHNA, CDR2 YSLEER. Trimming cost V 1 base and J 5 bases; bases outside gene matches: 8. The CDR3 is made up of 16 amino acids. CDR3 nucleotide sequence: TGCGCCAGCAGCCAAGGTCCTAGCGGGTTGGAAGATACGCAGTATTTT. Translation: CASSQGPSGLEDTQYF.

This clonotype showed up many times. The junction shows a germline mismatch at one end, possibly a read error. The rearrangement uses TRBV7-7 and TRBJ1-1; 10 bases are a match to TRBD1. The germline V gene has CDR1 SSHAT and CDR2 FNYEAQ (reference sequence). This CDR3 spans 14 amino acids. CDR3 sequence reads: CASSPGTGATEAFF. DNA of the CDR3: TGTGCTAGCAGCCCAGGGACAGGGGCCACTGAAGCTTTCTTT. The complete variable domain, with remaining parts taken from reference TRBV7-7 and TRBJ1-1, reads GAGVSQSPRYKVTKRGQDVTLRCDPISSHATLYWYQQALGQGPEFLTYFNYEAQPDKSGLPSDRFSAERPEGSISTLTIQRTEQRDSAMYRCASSPGTGATEAFFGQGTRLTVV.

This clonotype occurred many times. The V gene is TRBV29-1, the J gene TRBJ2-5; 11 positions agree with TRBD2. Germline CDR1 SQVTM, CDR2 ANQGSEA. The J segment lost 3 bases and the V segment lost 2 bases, leaving 11 bases of the junction unmatched. The CDR3 has 17 amino acids. The CDR3 nucleotides are TGCAGCGTTGAAAGCTTACTAGCGGGGGAAAATGAAGAGACCCAGTACTTC. Translated: CSVESLLAGENEETQYF.

The genes are TRBV5-5 and TRBJ2-2, with D tentatively TRBD2 (6 bases). Between the trimmed V and J ends, which lost 0 bases and 6 bases, there was a span of 12 bases. This CDR3 has 15 amino acids. Per the germline V gene, CDR1 is SGHKS and CDR2 is YYEKEE (reference sequence). The CDR3 nucleotides are TGTGCCAGCAGCTTGGAGGGACTCCTTGCCGGGGAGCTGTTTTTT. Amino acid sequence: CASSLEGLLAGELFF.

The chain carries TRBV28 and TRBJ1-5; 8 nucleotides agree with TRBD1. This CDR3 region has 16 residues. The V segment lost 6 bases and the J segment 1 base; nucleotides outside the gene matches: 8. Germline CDR1 is MDHEN and CDR2 is SYDVKM. The CDR3 nucleotides read TGTGCCAGCAGATCCATCCAGGGGGCAAGCAATCAGCCCCAGCATTTT. It encodes CASRSIQGASNQPQHF.

This clonotype has a count of ten or more. The J gene is TRBJ2-6, the V gene TRBV9, with D perhaps matching TRBD1 (6 bases). V was shortened by 3 bases and J by 5 bases, with 15 bases between the two germline ends. CDR1 SGDLS and CDR2 YYNGEE come from the germline V gene. This CDR3 contains 16 residues. CDR3 in DNA: TGTGCCAGCAGCGAGGGGGTAGCCGACTGGGCCAACGTCCTGACTTTC. This gives the protein CASSEGVADWANVLTF.

This clonotype was observed many times. The rearrangement joins TRBV28 to TRBJ2-2; D possibly corresponds to TRBD2 (6 bases). The germline V and J ends were trimmed by 5 bases and 8 bases, with 18 bases remaining between them. This CDR3 is 15 amino acids long. Germline V gene data show CDR1 as MDHEN and CDR2 as SYDVKM. This CDR3 reads CASSLRRGSAGELFF. As DNA, the CDR3 is TGTGCCAGCAGTCTCCGTCGGGGGTCGGCTGGGGAGCTGTTTTTT. Together with reference TRBV28 and TRBJ2-2, the CDR3 gives the full variable domain: DVKVTQSSRYLVKRTGEKVFLECVQDMDHENMFWYRQDPGLGLRLIYFSYDVKMKEKGDIPEGYSVSREKKERFSLILESASTNQTSMYLCASSLRRGSAGELFFGEGSRLTVL.

This clonotype appeared a few times. The rearrangement joins TRBV28 to TRBJ2-3, with TRBD2 matching over 8 bases. V dropped 11 bases and J dropped 6; count of bases not matched to a gene: 16. The CDR3 sequence is 15 residues long. Germline V gene sequence: CDR1 MDHEN, CDR2 SYDVKM. In nucleotides, the CDR3 is TGTGCCGCAATAACTCCCCAGCGGGGGCCGGATACGCAGTATTTT. It yields the protein CAAITPQRGPDTQYF. The full variable domain, rest sourced from reference TRBV28 and TRBJ2-3, is DVKVTQSSRYLVKRTGEKVFLECVQDMDHENMFWYRQDPGLGLRLIYFSYDVKMKEKGDIPEGYSVSREKKERFSLILESASTNQTSMYLCAAITPQRGPDTQYFGPGTRLTVL.